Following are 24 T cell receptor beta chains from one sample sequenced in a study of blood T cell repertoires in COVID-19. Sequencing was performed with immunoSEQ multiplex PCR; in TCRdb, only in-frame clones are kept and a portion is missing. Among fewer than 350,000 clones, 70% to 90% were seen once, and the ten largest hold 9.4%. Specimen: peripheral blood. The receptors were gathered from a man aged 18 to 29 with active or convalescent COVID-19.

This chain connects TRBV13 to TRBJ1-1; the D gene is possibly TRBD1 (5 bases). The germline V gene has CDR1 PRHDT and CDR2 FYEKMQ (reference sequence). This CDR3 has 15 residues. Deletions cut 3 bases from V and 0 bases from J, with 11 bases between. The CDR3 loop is CASSFPTDMNTEAFF. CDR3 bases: TGTGCCAGCAGCTTTCCGACAGACATGAACACTGAAGCTTTCTTT.

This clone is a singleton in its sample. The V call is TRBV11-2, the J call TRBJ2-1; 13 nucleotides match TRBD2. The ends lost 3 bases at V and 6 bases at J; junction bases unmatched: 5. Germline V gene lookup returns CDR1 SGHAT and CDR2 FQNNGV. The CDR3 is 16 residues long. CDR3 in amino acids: CASSFTSGGAFNEQFF. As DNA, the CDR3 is TGTGCCAGCAGCTTTACTAGCGGGGGGGCCTTCAATGAGCAGTTCTTC.

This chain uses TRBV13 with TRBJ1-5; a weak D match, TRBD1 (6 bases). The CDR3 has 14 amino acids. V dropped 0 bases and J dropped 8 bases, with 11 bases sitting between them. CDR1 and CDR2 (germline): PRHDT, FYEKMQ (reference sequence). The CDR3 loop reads CASSLGVGGKPQHF. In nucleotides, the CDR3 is TGTGCCAGCAGCTTAGGCGTAGGGGGTAAGCCCCAGCATTTT.

This CDR3 reads CASSRRDRVAFF. DNA of the CDR3: TGTGCCAGCAGCCGCCGGGACAGGGTAGCTTTCTTT. The rearrangement links TRBV7-2 to TRBJ1-1; 9 bases are a match to TRBD1. The CDR3 length is 12 residues. The J segment lost 10 bases and the V segment lost 5 bases, leaving 5 bases of the junction unmatched. Germline loops: CDR1 SGHTA, CDR2 FQGNSA.

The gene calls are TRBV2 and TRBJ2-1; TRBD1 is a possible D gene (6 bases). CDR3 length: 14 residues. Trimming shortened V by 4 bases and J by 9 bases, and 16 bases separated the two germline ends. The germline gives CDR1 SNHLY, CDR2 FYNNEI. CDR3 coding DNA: TGTGCCAGCAGTGCTAGGACAGTGCTCGCTGAGCAGTTCTTC. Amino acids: CASSARTVLAEQFF.

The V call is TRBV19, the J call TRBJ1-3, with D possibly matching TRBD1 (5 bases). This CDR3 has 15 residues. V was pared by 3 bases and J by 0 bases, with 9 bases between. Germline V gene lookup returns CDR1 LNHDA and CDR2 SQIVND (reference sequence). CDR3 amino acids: CASSMGTNSGNTIYF. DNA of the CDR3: TGTGCCAGTAGTATGGGGACTAACTCTGGAAACACCATATATTTT. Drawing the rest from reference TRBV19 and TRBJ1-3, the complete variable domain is DGGITQSPKYLFRKEGQNVTLSCEQNLNHDAMYWYRQDPGQGLRLIYYSQIVNDFQKGDIAEGYSVSREKKESFPLTVTSAQKNPTAFYLCASSMGTNSGNTIYFGEGSWLTVV.

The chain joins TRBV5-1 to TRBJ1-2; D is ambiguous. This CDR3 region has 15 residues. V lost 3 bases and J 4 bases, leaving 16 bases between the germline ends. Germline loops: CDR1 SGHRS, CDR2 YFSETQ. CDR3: CASSSSVLVPYGYTF. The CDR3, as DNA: TGCGCCAGCAGCTCATCCGTTTTAGTTCCCTATGGCTACACCTTC.

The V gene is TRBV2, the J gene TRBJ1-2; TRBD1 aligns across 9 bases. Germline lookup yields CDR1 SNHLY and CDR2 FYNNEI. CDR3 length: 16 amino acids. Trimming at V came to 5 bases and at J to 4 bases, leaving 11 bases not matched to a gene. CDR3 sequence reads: CASSLGGQGGIYGYTF. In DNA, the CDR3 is TGTGCCAGCAGTCTTGGGGGACAGGGAGGAATCTATGGCTACACCTTC.

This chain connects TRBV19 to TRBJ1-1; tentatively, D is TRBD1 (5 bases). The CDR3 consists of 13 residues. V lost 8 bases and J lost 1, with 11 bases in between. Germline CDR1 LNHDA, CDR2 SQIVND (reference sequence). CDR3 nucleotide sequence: TGTGCCAGTTCTTCCCAGGGGAACACTGAAGCTTTCTTT. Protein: CASSSQGNTEAFF.

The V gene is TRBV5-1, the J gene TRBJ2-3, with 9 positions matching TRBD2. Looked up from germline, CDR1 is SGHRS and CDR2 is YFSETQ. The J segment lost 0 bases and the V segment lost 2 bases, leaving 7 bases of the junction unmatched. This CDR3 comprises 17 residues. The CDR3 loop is CASSFALAGRSTDTQYF. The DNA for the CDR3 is TGCGCCAGCAGCTTCGCTCTAGCGGGGCGAAGCACAGATACGCAGTATTTT.

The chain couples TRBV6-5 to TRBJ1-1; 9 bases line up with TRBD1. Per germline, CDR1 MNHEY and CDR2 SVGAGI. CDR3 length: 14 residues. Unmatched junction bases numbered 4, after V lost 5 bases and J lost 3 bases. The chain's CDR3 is CASSLGQGHTEAFF. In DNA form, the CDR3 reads TGTGCCAGCAGTCTCGGACAGGGGCACACTGAAGCTTTCTTT.

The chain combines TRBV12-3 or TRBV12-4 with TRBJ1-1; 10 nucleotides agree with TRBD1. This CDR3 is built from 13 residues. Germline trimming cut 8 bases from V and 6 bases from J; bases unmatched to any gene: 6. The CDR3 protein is CASQLGTGAEAFF. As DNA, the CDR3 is TGTGCCAGCCAACTAGGGACAGGGGCTGAAGCTTTCTTT.

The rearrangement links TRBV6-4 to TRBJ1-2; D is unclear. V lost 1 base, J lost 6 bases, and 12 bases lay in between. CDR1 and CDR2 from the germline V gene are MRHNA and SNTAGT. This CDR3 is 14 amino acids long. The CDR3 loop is CASSDWAGWDGYTF. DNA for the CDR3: TGTGCCAGCAGTGACTGGGCGGGGTGGGATGGCTACACCTTC.

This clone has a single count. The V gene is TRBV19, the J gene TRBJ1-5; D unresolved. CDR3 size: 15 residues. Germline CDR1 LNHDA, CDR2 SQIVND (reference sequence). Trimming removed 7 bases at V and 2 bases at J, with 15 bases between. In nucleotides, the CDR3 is TGTGCCAGTAAATCGGGGATTTATGGCAATCAGCCCCAGCATTTT. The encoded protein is CASKSGIYGNQPQHF.

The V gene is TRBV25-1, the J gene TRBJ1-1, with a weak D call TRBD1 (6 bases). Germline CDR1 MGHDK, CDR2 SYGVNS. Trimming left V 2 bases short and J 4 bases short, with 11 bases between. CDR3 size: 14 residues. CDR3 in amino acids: CASSETGMSTEAFF. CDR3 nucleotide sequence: TGTGCCAGCAGTGAAACAGGGATGAGCACTGAAGCTTTCTTT.

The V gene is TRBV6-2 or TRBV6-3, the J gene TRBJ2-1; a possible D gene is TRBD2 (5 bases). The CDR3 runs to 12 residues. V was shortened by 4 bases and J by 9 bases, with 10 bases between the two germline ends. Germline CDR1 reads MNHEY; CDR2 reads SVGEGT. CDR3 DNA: TGTGCCAGCAGTTCTCTAGCAAGTGAGCAGTTCTTC. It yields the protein CASSSLASEQFF.

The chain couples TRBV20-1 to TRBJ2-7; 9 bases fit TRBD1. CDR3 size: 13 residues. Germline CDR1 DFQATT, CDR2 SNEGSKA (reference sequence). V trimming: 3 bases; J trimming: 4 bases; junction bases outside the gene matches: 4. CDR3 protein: CSASPTGGYEQYF. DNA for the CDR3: TGCAGTGCTAGTCCGACAGGGGGATACGAGCAGTACTTC.

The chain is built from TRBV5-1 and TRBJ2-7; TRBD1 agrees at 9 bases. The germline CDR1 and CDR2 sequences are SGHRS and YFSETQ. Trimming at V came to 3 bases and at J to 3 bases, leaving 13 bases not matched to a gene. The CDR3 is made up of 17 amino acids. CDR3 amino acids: CASSSTGTGYAYYEQYF. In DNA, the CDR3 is TGCGCCAGCAGCTCCACCGGGACAGGGTATGCCTACTACGAGCAGTACTTC. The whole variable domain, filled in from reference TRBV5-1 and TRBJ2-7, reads KAGVTQTPRYLIKTRGQQVTLSCSPISGHRSVSWYQQTPGQGLQFLFEYFSETQRNKGNFPGRFSGRQFSNSRSEMNVSTLELGDSALYLCASSSTGTGYAYYEQYFGPGTRLTVT.

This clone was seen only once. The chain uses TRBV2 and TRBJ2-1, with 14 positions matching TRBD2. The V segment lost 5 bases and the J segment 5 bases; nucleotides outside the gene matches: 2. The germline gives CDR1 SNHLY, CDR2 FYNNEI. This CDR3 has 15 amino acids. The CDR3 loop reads CASSRTSGGNNEQFF. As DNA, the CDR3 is TGTGCCAGCAGTAGGACTAGCGGGGGGAACAATGAGCAGTTCTTC. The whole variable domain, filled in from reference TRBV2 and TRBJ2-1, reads EPEVTQTPSHQVTQMGQEVILRCVPISNHLYFYWYRQILGQKVEFLVSFYNNEISEKSEIFDDQFSVERPDGSNFTLKIRSTKLEDSAMYFCASSRTSGGNNEQFFGPGTRLTVL.

CDR3 sequence: CASSVTLAATTSYNEQFF. The CDR3, as DNA: TGTGCCAGCAGCGTAACTCTCGCAGCAACGACATCCTACAATGAGCAGTTCTTC. The rearrangement joins TRBV9 to TRBJ2-1; D not certain. The germline gives CDR1 SGDLS, CDR2 YYNGEE. V lost 1 base and J lost 1, with 18 bases in between. The CDR3 extends over 18 amino acids.

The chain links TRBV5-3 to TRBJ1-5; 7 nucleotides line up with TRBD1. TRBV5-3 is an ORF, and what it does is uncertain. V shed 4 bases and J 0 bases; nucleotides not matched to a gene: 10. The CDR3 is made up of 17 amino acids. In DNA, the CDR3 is TGTGCCAGAAGCATAGACAGGGCAAGCTATAGCAATCAGCCCCAGCATTTT. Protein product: CARSIDRASYSNQPQHF.

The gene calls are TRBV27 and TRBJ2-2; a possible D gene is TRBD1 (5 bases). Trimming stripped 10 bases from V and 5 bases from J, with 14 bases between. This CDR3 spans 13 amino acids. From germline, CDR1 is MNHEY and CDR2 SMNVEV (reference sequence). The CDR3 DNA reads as TGTGCCACCCCGGCAGGGTCAACCGGGGAGCTGTTTTTT. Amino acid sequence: CATPAGSTGELFF.

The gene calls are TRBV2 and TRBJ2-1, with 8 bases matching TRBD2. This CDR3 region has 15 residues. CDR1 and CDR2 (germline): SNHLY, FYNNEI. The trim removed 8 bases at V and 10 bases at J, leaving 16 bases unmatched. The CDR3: CASGTGRGAYGEQFF. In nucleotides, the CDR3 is TGTGCCAGCGGTACCGGGAGGGGGGCTTATGGGGAGCAGTTCTTC.

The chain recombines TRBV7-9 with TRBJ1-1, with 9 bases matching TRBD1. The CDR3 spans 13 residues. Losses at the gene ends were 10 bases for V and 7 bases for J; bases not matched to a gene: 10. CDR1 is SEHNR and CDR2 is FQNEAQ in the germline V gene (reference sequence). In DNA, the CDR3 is TGTGCCACCCAGGACAGGGGTATGGTTGAAGCTTTCTTT. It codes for CATQDRGMVEAFF. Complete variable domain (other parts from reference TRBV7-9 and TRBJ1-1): DTGVSQNPRHKITKRGQNVTFRCDPISEHNRLYWYRQTLGQGPEFLTYFQNEAQLEKSRLLSDRFSAERPKGSFSTLEIQRTEQGDSAMYLCATQDRGMVEAFFGQGTRLTVV.